Below are 14 T cell receptor beta chains sequenced from a single sample in a study of tumor T cells in aggressive B-cell lymphoma (dated by TCRdb to about 2017). Library preparation was by the immunoSEQ multiplex PCR assay. The immuneACCESS repertoire file appears here via TCRdb, limited to in-frame rearrangements. These files lack a portion of the clones; in checked studies, under half of the deficit traces to unresolved V genes, and the cause of the others is not known. This sample is represented by some 2,000 clones; roughly 94% of them were singletons. The ten largest clones capture about 2.5% of the sample. The material sequenced was tumor tissue. All receptors come from an adult with diffuse large B cell lymphoma.

On this clone: At one end, the junction sequence differs from germline, possibly due to a read error. This rearrangement joins TRBV11-2 to TRBJ2-7; TRBD2 matches at 14 bases. The CDR3 sequence is 15 residues long. CDR1 and CDR2 (germline): SGHAT, FQNNGV. The CDR3, as DNA: TGTGCCAGCAGCCCGGGGACTAGCGGGAGCGATAGACGGAACTTC. It specifies CASSPGTSGSDRRNF.

The chain employs TRBV7-9 and TRBJ1-5, with 8 bases identical to TRBD1. The V and J ends lost 1 base and 5 bases, in that order; junction bases with no gene match: 4. Germline-derived CDR1 and CDR2 are SEHNR and FQNEAQ (reference sequence). The CDR3 length is 15 residues. The CDR3 bases are TGTGCCAGCAGCTTAGGGCCGGGACAGGATCAGCCCCAGCATTTT. Amino acid sequence: CASSLGPGQDQPQHF.

This clone occurred once. This sequence joins TRBV5-1 and TRBJ2-1, with 15 bases lining up with TRBD2. This CDR3 spans 18 amino acids. With V trimmed by 2 bases and J by 1 base, 4 bases remained unmatched. The germline gives CDR1 SGHRS, CDR2 YFSETQ. This CDR3 is CASSFGLAGGGSYNEQFF. The DNA for the CDR3 is TGCGCCAGCAGCTTCGGACTAGCGGGAGGGGGGTCCTACAATGAGCAGTTCTTC. The variable domain in full, with the rest retrieved from reference TRBV5-1 and TRBJ2-1, is KAGVTQTPRYLIKTRGQQVTLSCSPISGHRSVSWYQQTPGQGLQFLFEYFSETQRNKGNFPGRFSGRQFSNSRSEMNVSTLELGDSALYLCASSFGLAGGGSYNEQFFGPGTRLTVL.

V gene TRBV7-2 combines with J gene TRBJ1-2; 7 bases are shared with TRBD1. The trim removed 2 bases at V and 6 bases at J, leaving 9 bases unmatched. Germline lookup yields CDR1 SGHTA and CDR2 FQGNSA. CDR3 length equals 15 residues. The DNA for the CDR3 is TGTGCCAGCAGCTTAATAGGGGGCGTAATTAATGGCTACACCTTC. Protein: CASSLIGGVINGYTF.

This clone was detected only once. Here the CDR3 reads CASGGRVGQPQHF. The CDR3 DNA follows: TGTGCCAGCGGCGGCAGGGTCGGCCAGCCCCAGCATTTT. The rearrangement joins TRBV7-6 to TRBJ1-5, with D tentatively TRBD1 (5 bases). The CDR3 consists of 13 residues. Looked up from germline, CDR1 is SGHVS and CDR2 is FNYEAQ. V gave up 8 bases and J gave up 7 bases, with 15 bases separating them. Variable domain in full (rest from reference TRBV7-6 and TRBJ1-5): GAGVSQSPRYKVTKRGQDVALRCDPISGHVSLYWYRQALGQGPEFLTYFNYEAQQDKSGLPNDRFSAERPEGSISTLTIQRTEQRDSAMYRCASGGRVGQPQHFGDGTRLSIL.

The chain carries TRBV10-3 and TRBJ1-6, with D perhaps TRBD1 (5 bases). V dropped 6 bases and J dropped 1 base, with 16 bases sitting between them. CDR3 length equals 17 residues. CDR1 and CDR2 from the germline V gene are ENHRY and SYGVKD. CDR3 in amino acids: CAISPGGSGSYNSPLHF. The DNA of the CDR3 is TGTGCCATCAGCCCTGGTGGTTCAGGGTCCTATAATTCACCCCTCCACTTT.

CDR3 coding DNA: TGTGCCAGCAGCGTCCAGCGGGGGATCACAGATACGCAGTATTTT. Protein product: CASSVQRGITDTQYF. The chain joins TRBV9 to TRBJ2-3; TRBD2 aligns across 8 bases. The CDR3 is 15 amino acids. V lost 2 bases and J lost 2; bases outside the gene matches: 4. Looked up from germline, CDR1 is SGDLS and CDR2 is YYNGEE.

The V and J genes are TRBV27 and TRBJ2-6; tentatively, D is TRBD1 (5 bases). CDR1 MNHEY and CDR2 SMNVEV come from the germline V gene (reference sequence). Deletions cut 6 bases from V and 5 bases from J, with 8 bases between. The CDR3 runs 13 residues. CDR3 bases: TGTGCCAGCAGCCCGGACAGGGCCAACGTCCTGACTTTC. Its protein is CASSPDRANVLTF.

The V call is TRBV6-5, the J call TRBJ2-5; tentatively, D is TRBD1 (6 bases). Germline assignment: CDR1 MNHEY and CDR2 SVGAGI. The V and J ends lost 3 bases and 3 bases respectively, with 14 bases between them. This CDR3 is 15 amino acids long. CDR3 protein: CASSYKGVGKETQYF. The CDR3 nucleotides are TGTGCCAGCAGTTATAAGGGGGTGGGTAAAGAGACCCAGTACTTC.

The chain links TRBV4-2 to TRBJ1-5; the D is unclear. The CDR3 loop spans 14 amino acids. Germline V lookup: CDR1 LGHNA, CDR2 YNFKEQ. V shed 4 bases and J shed 1 base, with 8 bases lying between them. DNA of the CDR3: TGTGCCAGCAGCCCCGTAATGAGCAATCAGCCCCAGCATTTT. Its protein is CASSPVMSNQPQHF.

The rearrangement links TRBV2 to TRBJ1-3; no clear D gene. Germline-derived CDR1 and CDR2 are SNHLY and FYNNEI. V was shortened by 4 bases and J by 0 bases, with 10 bases between the two germline ends. CDR3 length: 15 amino acids. CDR3 loop: CASSVWRSSGNTIYF. CDR3 nucleotides: TGTGCCAGCAGTGTTTGGAGGAGCTCTGGAAACACCATATATTTT.

The CDR3 spells CASSLLRMGQGKAEAFF. The CDR3 region has the DNA TGTGCCAGCAGTTTATTGCGTATGGGACAGGGGAAGGCTGAAGCTTTCTTT. The chain joins TRBV28 to TRBJ1-1, with TRBD1 matching over 10 bases. Germline V CDR1 and CDR2: MDHEN, SYDVKM. With 1 base clipped from V and 6 bases from J, the junction kept 11 bases outside the gene matches. The CDR3 contains 17 residues.

This clone was picked up one time. The chain joins TRBV4-2 to TRBJ2-7; D remains ambiguous. V lost 0 bases and J lost 4, with 4 bases in between. The CDR3 is 12 amino acids. Germline V gene sequence: CDR1 LGHNA, CDR2 YNFKEQ. CDR3: CASSQDTYEQYF. CDR3 nucleotides: TGTGCCAGCAGCCAAGATACTTACGAGCAGTACTTC.

CDR3 loop: CASSVGTTNTGELFF. The CDR3 bases are TGTGCCAGCAGCGTAGGGACAACGAACACCGGGGAGCTGTTTTTT. J is TRBJ2-2 and V is TRBV9, with D tentatively TRBD1 (5 bases). The germline gives CDR1 SGDLS, CDR2 YYNGEE. The CDR3 spans 15 residues. V lost 0 bases and J lost 0, with 6 bases in between. Filled out from reference TRBV9 and TRBJ2-2, the complete variable domain reads DSGVTQTPKHLITATGQRVTLRCSPRSGDLSVYWYQQSLDQGLQFLIQYYNGEERAKGNILERFSAQQFPDLHSELNLSSLELGDSALYFCASSVGTTNTGELFFGEGSRLTVL.